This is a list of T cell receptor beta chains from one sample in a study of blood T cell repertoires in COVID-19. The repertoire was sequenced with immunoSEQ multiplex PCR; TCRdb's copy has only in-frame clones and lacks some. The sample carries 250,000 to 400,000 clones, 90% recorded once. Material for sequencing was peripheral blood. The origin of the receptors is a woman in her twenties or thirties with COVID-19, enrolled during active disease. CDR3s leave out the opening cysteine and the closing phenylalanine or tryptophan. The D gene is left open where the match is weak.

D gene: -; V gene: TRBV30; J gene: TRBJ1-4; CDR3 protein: AWSVAGREKLF
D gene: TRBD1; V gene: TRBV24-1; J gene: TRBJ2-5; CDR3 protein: ATRATGGKETQY
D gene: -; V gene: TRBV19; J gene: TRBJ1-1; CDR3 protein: ASSIGAPSGTEAF
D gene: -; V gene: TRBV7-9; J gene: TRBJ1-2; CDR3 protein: ASSPSMGDYGYT
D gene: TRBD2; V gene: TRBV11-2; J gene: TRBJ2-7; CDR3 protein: ASSPPTSGYYEQY
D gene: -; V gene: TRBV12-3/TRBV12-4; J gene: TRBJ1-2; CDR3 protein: ASSLGRNYGYT
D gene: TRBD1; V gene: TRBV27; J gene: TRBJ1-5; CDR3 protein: ASSPWAGGSNQPQH
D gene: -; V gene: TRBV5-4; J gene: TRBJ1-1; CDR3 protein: ASSLTGNQFEAF
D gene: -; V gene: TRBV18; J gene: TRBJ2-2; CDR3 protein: ASSPTGFVSTGELF
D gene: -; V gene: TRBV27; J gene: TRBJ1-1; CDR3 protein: ASSLGGVNTEAF
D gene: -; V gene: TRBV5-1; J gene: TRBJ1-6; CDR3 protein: ASSLDGQGNSPLH
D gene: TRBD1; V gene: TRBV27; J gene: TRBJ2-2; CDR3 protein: ASSTLDRGQNTGELF